Listed below are T cell receptor beta chains from one sample, sequenced in a study of blood T cell repertoires in COVID-19. Measured with immunoSEQ multiplex PCR; TCRdb has only the in-frame clones, and not every one. The sample holds 210,000 or so clones, 80% to 90% seen once. Sequenced: peripheral blood. The source is a woman between 45 and 65 years old with acute or convalescent COVID-19. Both conserved end residues are part of each CDR3. The D gene is left open where the match is weak. Not every row has a clone size; where given, it reads once, few, many or a size class.

V	D	size	J	CDR3	DNA
TRBV2	.	.	TRBJ2-2	CASQDGILAGELFF	TGTGCCAGCCAGGATGGAATTTTGGCCGGGGAGCTGTTTTTT
TRBV12-3/TRBV12-4	.	.	TRBJ2-1	CASSPNTDNEQFF	TGTGCCAGCAGCCCCAACACCGACAATGAGCAGTTCTTC
TRBV24-1	.	.	TRBJ2-2	CATSDETKNTGELFF	TGTGCCACCAGTGATGAGACAAAAAACACCGGGGAGCTGTTTTTT
TRBV10-1	.	.	TRBJ2-2	CASSEGQYTGELFF	TGCGCCAGCAGTGAGGGACAGTACACCGGGGAGCTGTTTTTT
TRBV14	TRBD2	.	TRBJ2-1	CASSPFSGRTSDEQFF	TGTGCCAGCAGCCCGTTTAGCGGGAGAACGTCCGATGAGCAGTTCTTC
TRBV7-8	TRBD1	once	TRBJ1-1	CASSAGQDSVSDTEAFF	TGTGCCAGCAGCGCGGGACAGGATTCGGTTAGTGACACTGAAGCTTTCTTT
TRBV5-4	.	.	TRBJ2-5	CASSSGGSETQYF	TGTGCCAGCAGCTCAGGGGGGTCGGAGACCCAGTACTTC
TRBV14	TRBD2	.	TRBJ2-1	CASSHRLAGAQFF	TGTGCCAGCAGCCATCGGCTAGCGGGAGCCCAGTTCTTC
TRBV18	TRBD1	.	TRBJ2-6	CASSPGTDRKVPGANVLTF	TGTGCCAGCTCACCCGGAACGGACAGGAAAGTTCCTGGGGCCAACGTCCTGACTTTC
TRBV27	TRBD2	many	TRBJ2-7	CASSPSGDRGLRGEQYF	TGTGCCAGCAGTCCGAGCGGGGACCGAGGCTTACGGGGGGAGCAGTACTTC
TRBV7-2	.	few	TRBJ1-5	CASSLGGLGNQPQHF	TGTGCCAGCAGCTTGGGGGGGTTGGGCAATCAGCCCCAGCATTTT
TRBV5-4	.	.	TRBJ1-6	CASSPGTAPFNSPLHF	TGTGCCAGCAGCCCAGGAACGGCTCCCTTTAATTCACCCCTCCACTTT
TRBV19	TRBD1	.	TRBJ2-7	CASARSRGPYEQYF	TGTGCCAGTGCGCGTTCAAGGGGGCCCTACGAGCAGTACTTC
TRBV5-1	.	.	TRBJ1-2	CASSLDGGLGYTF	TGCGCCAGCAGCTTGGATGGAGGGCTTGGCTACACCTTC
TRBV5-1	TRBD2	.	TRBJ2-5	CASSSPWRGAGETQYF	TGCGCCAGCAGCTCCCCGTGGCGGGGGGCGGGAGAGACCCAGTACTTC
TRBV25-1	.	.	TRBJ2-7	CASSEYLGRAEQYF	TGTGCCAGCAGTGAATATCTGGGGAGAGCGGAGCAGTACTTC
TRBV28	TRBD1	.	TRBJ2-4	CASIEIQGVGIQYF	TGTGCCAGCATCGAGATTCAGGGGGTGGGCATTCAGTACTTC
TRBV11-2	.	.	TRBJ1-3	CASSSGGQSGNTIYF	TGTGCCAGCAGCTCAGGAGGACAGAGCGGAAACACCATATATTTT
TRBV5-1	.	.	TRBJ2-2	CASSRGLFF	TGCGCCAGCAGCAGGGGGCTGTTTTTT
TRBV6-5	.	.	TRBJ1-2	CASSYSRTGVYGYTF	TGTGCCAGCAGTTACTCGCGGACGGGAGTCTATGGCTACACCTTC
TRBV18	.	.	TRBJ2-6	CASSPLSGVGANVLTF	TGTGCCAGCTCACCGCTTTCGGGGGTCGGGGCCAACGTCCTGACTTTC
TRBV9	.	.	TRBJ1-2	CASSVAPGREYGYTF	TGTGCCAGCAGCGTCGCCCCGGGGAGGGAGTATGGCTACACCTTC
TRBV10-3	TRBD2	.	TRBJ2-7	CASRLAGGEEQYF	TGTGCCAGCCGACTAGCGGGAGGTGAGGAGCAGTACTTC
TRBV3-1/TRBV3-2	TRBD2	.	TRBJ2-7	CASSQTGTSGGDEQYF	TGTGCCAGCAGCCAGACGGGGACTAGCGGTGGCGACGAGCAGTACTTC
TRBV19	.	.	TRBJ2-7	CASENPDSPYEQYF	TGTGCCAGTGAGAACCCCGACAGCCCCTACGAGCAGTACTTC
TRBV7-2	TRBD2	.	TRBJ2-7	CASSGGAGREQYF	TGTGCCAGCAGCGGGGGAGCGGGACGCGAGCAGTACTTC
TRBV7-8	.	.	TRBJ2-1	CASSFDTFYNEQFF	TGTGCCAGCAGCTTTGACACATTTTACAATGAGCAGTTCTTC
TRBV7-6	TRBD1	.	TRBJ1-6	CASTHIRTGSSSYNSPLHF	TGTGCCAGCACACATATTCGGACAGGGTCTAGCTCCTATAATTCACCCCTCCACTTT
TRBV5-1	TRBD2	.	TRBJ2-5	CASSSGKRGGRETQYF	TGCGCCAGCAGCTCCGGGAAGCGGGGGGGCCGAGAGACCCAGTACTTC
TRBV27	.	.	TRBJ1-6	CASSLSGGGYNSPLHF	TGTGCCAGCAGTTTATCGGGAGGGGGCTATAATTCACCCCTCCACTTT
TRBV14	TRBD1	.	TRBJ2-7	CASGGQGAYEQYF	TGTGCCAGCGGGGGCCAGGGGGCCTACGAGCAGTACTTC
TRBV18	.	.	TRBJ2-7	CASSPPGAGYPVLLQYF	TGTGCCAGCTCACCACCGGGCGCGGGATATCCCGTCTTGTTGCAGTACTTC
TRBV11-2	.	.	TRBJ2-3	CASSLRPSGFSTDTQYF	TGTGCCAGCAGCTTACGGCCCTCAGGGTTTAGCACAGATACGCAGTATTTT
TRBV13	TRBD1	.	TRBJ1-4	CASSLAPGTVNEKLFF	TGTGCCAGCAGCCTAGCCCCCGGGACAGTTAATGAAAAACTGTTTTTT
TRBV7-2	.	once	TRBJ1-6	CASKQGNSPLHF	TGTGCCAGCAAACAGGGAAATTCACCCCTCCACTTT
TRBV2	TRBD2	.	TRBJ2-1	CASSVGRGAYNEQFF	TGTGCCAGCAGTGTGGGGCGGGGGGCCTACAATGAGCAGTTCTTC
TRBV6-5	.	once	TRBJ1-5	CASSLQVGNQPQHF	TGTGCCAGCAGCCTCCAGGTGGGCAATCAGCCCCAGCATTTT
TRBV5-5	TRBD1	.	TRBJ2-7	CASNLQGAHEQYF	TGTGCCAGCAACCTACAGGGGGCCCACGAGCAGTACTTC
TRBV9	TRBD1	few	TRBJ2-7	CASSTGDRSYEQYF	TGTGCCAGCAGCACCGGGGACAGGTCCTACGAGCAGTACTTC
TRBV12-2	.	.	TRBJ2-3	CASRTPSAGGPTDTQYF	TGTGCAAGTCGCACTCCCTCGGCGGGAGGGCCGACAGATACGCAGTATTTT
TRBV5-4	TRBD1	.	TRBJ2-7	CASSLMDRAPYEQYF	TGTGCCAGCAGCCTAATGGACAGGGCCCCCTACGAGCAGTACTTC
TRBV11-2	.	once	TRBJ2-1	CASSLAPSAQGYEQFF	TGTGCCAGCAGCTTAGCGCCTAGCGCCCAAGGTTATGAGCAGTTCTTC